This T cell receptor beta chain was identified during a study of T cell changes during pregnancy in multiple sclerosis. Repertoires were generated with immunoSEQ multiplex PCR, while TCRdb's copy carries only in-frame clones and drops some. The data hold tens of thousands of clones, with approximately 90% observed a single time. Sample: CD4+ T cells from peripheral blood mononuclear cells, taken in the first trimester of pregnancy. This clonotype originated in a female donor with multiple sclerosis, enrolled in a pregnancy study.

The CDR3: CASSVSIGRLSPLHF. The CDR3 nucleotides read TGTGCCAGCAGCGTTAGTATCGGGAGGTTGTCACCCCTCCACTTT. The chain employs TRBV9 and TRBJ1-6; D gene ambiguous. CDR1 and CDR2 from the germline V gene are SGDLS and YYNGEE. V dropped 2 bases and J dropped 10 bases, with 16 bases sitting between them. The CDR3 sequence is 15 residues long.